A single T cell receptor beta chain is shown here with its context. The antigen is undetermined. This CDR3 comprises 16 residues. CDR1 SGHVS and CDR2 FQNEAQ come from the germline V gene. V shed 3 bases and J shed 0 bases, with 14 bases lying between them. The PCR used 60 Vbeta and 13 Jbeta primers. Repertoires were generated with immunoSEQ multiplex PCR, while TCRdb's copy carries only in-frame clones and drops some. The sample yields about 150,000 clones, roughly 84% seen once. These data are taken from a study of cytomegalovirus exposure and HLA in healthy donors. General study points: Segments of the TCR beta V type were, in most cases, productive about 90% or about 30% of the time in an earlier analysis.

What was sequenced was PBMCs. This receptor was identified in a boy aged 2 to 9 in good health and CMV-seronegative. The chain combines TRBV7-8 with TRBJ1-2; D gene unclear. CDR3 DNA sequence: TGTGCCAGCAGCTTGTTTCTAACAGAAGCTAACTATGGCTACACCTTC. It yields the protein CASSLFLTEANYGYTF.